This TCR beta chain is from a study of human T cells and chemical hapten exposure. Study results and caveats: Relative to controls, expanded TCRs formed significantly more large CDR3 similarity clusters. Patch test score was positively correlated with the counts of PT1 expanded TCRs.

Looked up from germline, CDR1 is MGHDK and CDR2 is SYGVNS. The CDR3 covers 16 residues. Trimming took off 3 bases at V and 7 bases at J, with 16 bases between the two ends. As to time point: patch test 1, 2 weeks after DPC sensitization. Treatment given: therapeutic diphenylcyclopropenone sensitization with weekly scalp DPC. Each CDR3 protein is one row after TCRdb ran MiXCR on the RACE reads. The repertoire holds fewer than 400,000 distinct CDR3 sequences, with around 7% as singletons. As to this clonotype: Its antigen is not identified.

The receptor was isolated from a woman aged 18-29 years with alopecia areata. Some clones in this sample may be carry-over from other donors' samples. The V and J genes are TRBV25-1 and TRBJ1-6; D is ambiguous. The sample in question was whole blood, obtained in connection with sensitization to the hapten diphenylcyclopropenone (DPC). CDR3 sequence (DNA): TGTGCCAGCAGTGAGAATTTTGACGGAAAAAATTCACCCCTCCACTTT. This sequence encodes CASSENFDGKNSPLHF.